One TCR beta chain is described in this entry. This CDR3 spans 13 amino acids. Germline V lookup: CDR1 MNHEY, CDR2 SMNVEV (reference sequence). With 4 bases removed from V and 5 bases from J, the gap between germline ends came to 12 bases. The data belong to a study of control samples from healthy donors and cancer patients. The method was immunoSEQ multiplex PCR; TCRdb's version includes in-frame clones alone and lacks a portion of them. The profile covers around 130,000 clones, with about 92% appearing a single time and around 1.8% taken by the ten largest. Sequencing was performed on PBMCs. J is TRBJ2-7 and V is TRBV27; D is ambiguous. This TCR came from a man aged 50 to 59 with head and neck cancer. CDR3 bases: TGTGCCAGCAGTTCCGGACGTAAAAACGAGCAGTACTTC. Translation: CASSSGRKNEQYF.